The T cell receptor (beta chain) described here comes from a study of identical twins. The CDR3 is 14 residues long. Germline values: CDR1 LNHNV, CDR2 YYDKDF (reference sequence). V was pared by 5 bases and J by 4 bases, with 14 bases between. This clonotype was observed a few times. The antigen is unknown. Template switching created a universal primer site, and the cDNA included unique molecular identifiers. MiXCR, applied by TCRdb to the 5' RACE reads, yields one record per CDR3 protein. The sample has 400,000 to 500,000 distinct CDR3 sequences; 18% are singletons. Overall study results and limits: Potential partial confounding of zero-insertion analyses by invariant MAIT and iNKT cells was noted. Cross-sectional statistical analysis was relied on for the conclusions, without the same donors being followed.

The V and J genes are TRBV15 and TRBJ1-1; weak D call: TRBD1 (5 bases). The sequenced sample consisted of naive T cells sorted from blood. This receptor was obtained from a man between 50 and 59 years old in good health. DNA for the CDR3: TGTGCCACCAGCCCCCAAGGTGGGGCCACTGAAGCTTTCTTT. Translating it yields CATSPQGGATEAFF.